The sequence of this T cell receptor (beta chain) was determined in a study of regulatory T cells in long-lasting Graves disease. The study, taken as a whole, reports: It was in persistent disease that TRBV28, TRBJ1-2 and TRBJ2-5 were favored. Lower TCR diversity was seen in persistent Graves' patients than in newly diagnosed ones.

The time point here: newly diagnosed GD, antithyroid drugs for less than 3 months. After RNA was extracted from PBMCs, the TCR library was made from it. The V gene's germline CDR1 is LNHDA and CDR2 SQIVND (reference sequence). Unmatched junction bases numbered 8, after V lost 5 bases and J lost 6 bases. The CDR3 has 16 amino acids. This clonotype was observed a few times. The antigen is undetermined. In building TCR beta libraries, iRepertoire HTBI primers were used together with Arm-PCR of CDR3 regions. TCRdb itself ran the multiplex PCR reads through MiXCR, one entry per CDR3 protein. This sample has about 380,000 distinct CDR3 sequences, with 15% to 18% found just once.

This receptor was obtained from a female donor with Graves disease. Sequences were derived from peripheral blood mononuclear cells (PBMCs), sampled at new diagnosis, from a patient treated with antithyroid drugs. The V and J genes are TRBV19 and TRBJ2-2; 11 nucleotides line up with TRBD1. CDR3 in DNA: TGTGCCAGTAGTGCTTGGACAGGGGGCATTCCCGGGGAGCTGTTTTTT. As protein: CASSAWTGGIPGELFF. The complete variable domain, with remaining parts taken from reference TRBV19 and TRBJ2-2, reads DGGITQSPKYLFRKEGQNVTLSCEQNLNHDAMYWYRQDPGQGLRLIYYSQIVNDFQKGDIAEGYSVSREKKESFPLTVTSAQKNPTAFYLCASSAWTGGIPGELFFGEGSRLTVL.